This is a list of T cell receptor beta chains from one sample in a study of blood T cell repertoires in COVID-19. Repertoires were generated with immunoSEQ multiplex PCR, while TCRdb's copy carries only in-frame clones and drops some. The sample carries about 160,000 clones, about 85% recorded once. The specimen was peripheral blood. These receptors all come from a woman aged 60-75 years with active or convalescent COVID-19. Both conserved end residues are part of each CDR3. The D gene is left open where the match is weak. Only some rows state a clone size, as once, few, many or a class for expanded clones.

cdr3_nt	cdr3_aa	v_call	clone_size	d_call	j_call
TGTGCCAGCAGCCAAGAACAGGCGTCCTCCTACGAGCAGTACTTC	CASSQEQASSYEQYF	TRBV3-1/TRBV3-2	NA	NA	TRBJ2-7
TGTGCCAGCAGTCCGCACAGGGGGCTAGGGACTGAAGCTTTCTTT	CASSPHRGLGTEAFF	TRBV6-5	NA	TRBD1	TRBJ1-1
TGTGCCAGCAGCCAAGGACTAAACACCGGGGAGCTGTTTTTT	CASSQGLNTGELFF	TRBV14	NA	NA	TRBJ2-2
TGTGCCAGCAGCCCCCGTTCGTCGGGGGCCAACGTCCTGACTTTC	CASSPRSSGANVLTF	TRBV7-9	NA	NA	TRBJ2-6
TGCGCCAGCAGTGCCGGACTAGCCCAAGAGACCCAGTACTTC	CASSAGLAQETQYF	TRBV10-2	NA	TRBD2	TRBJ2-5
TGTGCCAGCAGCTTACGCGGGGCAAACTCGGAGACCCAGTACTTC	CASSLRGANSETQYF	TRBV7-6	NA	NA	TRBJ2-5
TGTGCCAGCAGCTTAGAACGGGGAAAACTGTTTTTT	CASSLERGKLFF	TRBV7-8	NA	NA	TRBJ1-4
TGTGCCAGCAGTCGGTCTAATGGAAACACCATATATTTT	CASSRSNGNTIYF	TRBV6-6	NA	NA	TRBJ1-3
TGTGCCATCAGTGAGCCTTCTGGCACCTACGAGCAGTACTTC	CAISEPSGTYEQYF	TRBV10-3	NA	NA	TRBJ2-7
TGTGCCAGCTCATCGGGACTAGCGGGGGAGCTGAATGAGCAGTTCTTC	CASSSGLAGELNEQFF	TRBV18	NA	TRBD2	TRBJ2-1
TGTGCCCTACAGGGGTCCCTATACGAGCAGTACTTC	CALQGSLYEQYF	TRBV30	NA	TRBD1	TRBJ2-7
TGTGCCAGTAGTGGGGCAGCAGCAACTAATGAAAAACTGTTTTTT	CASSGAAATNEKLFF	TRBV19	NA	NA	TRBJ1-4
TGTGCCAGTAGTAACACAGGGAGCACTAGCACAGATACGCAGTATTTT	CASSNTGSTSTDTQYF	TRBV19	NA	NA	TRBJ2-3
TGTGCCAGCAGTCCTCAACTCGCCGCGCAGTATTTT	CASSPQLAAQYF	TRBV2	NA	NA	TRBJ2-3
TGCAGCGTCGGAGACTTTGGTGGCTACACCTTC	CSVGDFGGYTF	TRBV29-1	NA	NA	TRBJ1-2
TGTGCCTGGAGTTCGGGGGAAGGGGAAAAACTGTTTTTT	CAWSSGEGEKLFF	TRBV30	NA	NA	TRBJ1-4
TGTGCCAGCAGCTTAGCCGGGGTCACTGAAGCTTTCTTT	CASSLAGVTEAFF	TRBV11-2	NA	NA	TRBJ1-1
TGTGCCACCAGCACGTGGGGGGGCGTAGGTGATGAGCAGTTCTTC	CATSTWGGVGDEQFF	TRBV15	NA	NA	TRBJ2-1
TGCAGCGTTGAAGGGGTGAGGTATGGCTACACCTTC	CSVEGVRYGYTF	TRBV29-1	NA	NA	TRBJ1-2
TGCGCCAGCTCGGGACATAACAGGGATTCCTACGAGCAGTACTTC	CASSGHNRDSYEQYF	TRBV4-1	NA	NA	TRBJ2-7
TGTGCCAGCAGCCCATCGAGAACTCGAGACACCATATATTTT	CASSPSRTRDTIYF	TRBV7-2	NA	NA	TRBJ1-3
TGTGCCAGTAGCGGGACTAGCAGAGAGACCCAGTACTTC	CASSGTSRETQYF	TRBV19	NA	TRBD2	TRBJ2-5
TGTGCCAGCAGCCATGACAGGGTCCCTTCCTACGAGCAGTACTTC	CASSHDRVPSYEQYF	TRBV3-1/TRBV3-2	NA	TRBD1	TRBJ2-7
TGTGCCAGTAGTACCACAGGGTCCTACGAGCAGTACTTC	CASSTTGSYEQYF	TRBV19	NA	NA	TRBJ2-7
TGTGCCTGGAGTGTACAGGGACAGAATGAAAAACTGTTTTTT	CAWSVQGQNEKLFF	TRBV30	NA	TRBD1	TRBJ1-4
TGTGCCAGCAGCCAAGAAGAGGGCAGTGGCTACACCTTC	CASSQEEGSGYTF	TRBV4-2	NA	NA	TRBJ1-2
TGTGCCAGCAGTTACTCGACCCATGCGAGGCCCCTCCACTTT	CASSYSTHARPLHF	TRBV6-5	NA	NA	TRBJ1-6
TGTGCCAGCAGCCTAGCCCCTCCGGGACAGAGGAATGAAAAACTGTTTTTT	CASSLAPPGQRNEKLFF	TRBV7-6	once	TRBD1	TRBJ1-4
TGCGCCAGCAGCCAAGCCCTGGAGGGGACCGGGGAGCTGTTTTTT	CASSQALEGTGELFF	TRBV4-3	NA	NA	TRBJ2-2
TGTGCCTGGAGCCAGGGGCAGACGAGCAATCAGCCCCAGCATTTT	CAWSQGQTSNQPQHF	TRBV30	NA	NA	TRBJ1-5
TGCGCCAGCAGCCCGGACAGGGCGAACACCGGGGAGCTGTTTTTT	CASSPDRANTGELFF	TRBV4-3	NA	TRBD1	TRBJ2-2
TGCAGTGCCCCTCCAGGAGATACGCAGTATTTT	CSAPPGDTQYF	TRBV20-1	NA	NA	TRBJ2-3
TGTGCCAGTAGTACAACTAGCGGGGGGGCTGGAGAGACCCAGTACTTC	CASSTTSGGAGETQYF	TRBV19	NA	TRBD2	TRBJ2-5
TGTGCCAGCAGGGAGCTAGCGAACACTGAAGCTTTCTTT	CASRELANTEAFF	TRBV3-1/TRBV3-2	once	NA	TRBJ1-1
TGTGCCAGTAGTACCGGGACAGACATGTCTGGAAACACCATATATTTT	CASSTGTDMSGNTIYF	TRBV19	NA	TRBD1	TRBJ1-3
TGTGCCAGCAGAAATCGAGACAATGAGCAGTTCTTC	CASRNRDNEQFF	TRBV12-3/TRBV12-4	once	NA	TRBJ2-1
TGCGCCAGCAGCCAAGACGCCGGGAACTTTAGGTCACCCCTCCACTTT	CASSQDAGNFRSPLHF	TRBV4-3	NA	NA	TRBJ1-6
TGTGCCAGCAGTTTGGAATGGACTTCAACCTACGAGCAGTACTTC	CASSLEWTSTYEQYF	TRBV27	few	NA	TRBJ2-7
TGTGCCAGTAGTGGGAACGGACCGGCGGGCTATAATTCACCCCTCCACTTT	CASSGNGPAGYNSPLHF	TRBV19	NA	NA	TRBJ1-6
TGCGCCAGCAGCCAAGGCGGTGGGGCCCCTAATTCACCCCTCCACTTT	CASSQGGGAPNSPLHF	TRBV4-3	NA	NA	TRBJ1-6
TGTGCCAGCAGCGTAGAGGGGGCTACAGCTAACTATGGCTACACCTTC	CASSVEGATANYGYTF	TRBV9	NA	TRBD1	TRBJ1-2
TGCGCCAGCAGCCAAGATTTCTACTCTTACAATGAGCAGTTCTTC	CASSQDFYSYNEQFF	TRBV4-3	NA	NA	TRBJ2-1
TGTGCCAGCAGTCAACCCGGACAGCTCTCTGGAAACACCATATATTTT	CASSQPGQLSGNTIYF	TRBV2	NA	NA	TRBJ1-3
TGTGCCAGCAGTTTGGGACTAGCGGGGTCCGGGGAGCTGTTTTTT	CASSLGLAGSGELFF	TRBV6-6	once	TRBD2	TRBJ2-2
TGTGCCAGCAGCTTAATGACAGGGGCGTACACTGAAGCTTTCTTT	CASSLMTGAYTEAFF	TRBV7-2	NA	TRBD1	TRBJ1-1
TGTGCCAGCAGCTCCGCGGGACAGCTCTCTATGCGGGGCTACACCTTC	CASSSAGQLSMRGYTF	TRBV7-2	NA	TRBD1	TRBJ1-2
TGTGCCAGCAGACACAGGGATGGCTACACCTTC	CASRHRDGYTF	TRBV12-3/TRBV12-4	NA	NA	TRBJ1-2
TGCGCCAGCAGCCCGGCCAACGGGGTAAACACTGAAGCTTTCTTT	CASSPANGVNTEAFF	TRBV5-1	few	NA	TRBJ1-1
TGCGCCAGCAGCTTGGACGCGACAGGGACAGGAGGCTACACCTTC	CASSLDATGTGGYTF	TRBV5-1	NA	TRBD1	TRBJ1-2
TGTGCCATCGGGACACTAACCGGGGAGCTGTTTTTT	CAIGTLTGELFF	TRBV10-3	NA	NA	TRBJ2-2
TGTGCCAGCTCACCGACAGCATACACTGAAGCTTTCTTT	CASSPTAYTEAFF	TRBV18	NA	NA	TRBJ1-1
TGCGCCAGCAGCTTGGAGACAGGGAATCAGCCCCAGCATTTT	CASSLETGNQPQHF	TRBV5-1	NA	TRBD1	TRBJ1-5
TGTGCCAGCTCCCCTCAACCCCCGGGAACCGGGACCTACGAGCAGTACTTC	CASSPQPPGTGTYEQYF	TRBV18	NA	NA	TRBJ2-7
TGCAGCGCTGCCCCAGGGAGGGATCAGCCCCAGCATTTT	CSAAPGRDQPQHF	TRBV29-1	NA	NA	TRBJ1-5
TGTGCCAGCAGCCCAGGACCCCGGGACAGGGACTTC	CASSPGPRDRDF	TRBV12-3/TRBV12-4	NA	TRBD1	TRBJ2-5